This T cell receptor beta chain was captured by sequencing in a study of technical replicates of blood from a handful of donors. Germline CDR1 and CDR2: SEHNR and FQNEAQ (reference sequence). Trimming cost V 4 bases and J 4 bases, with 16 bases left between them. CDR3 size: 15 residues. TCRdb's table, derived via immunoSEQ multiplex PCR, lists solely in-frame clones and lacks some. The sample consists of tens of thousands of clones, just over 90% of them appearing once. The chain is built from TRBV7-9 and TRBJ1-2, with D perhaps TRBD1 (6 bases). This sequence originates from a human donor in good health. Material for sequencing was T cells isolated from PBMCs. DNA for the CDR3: TGTGCCAGCAGCTCACTAGTCCAGGGGACCTATGGCTACACCTTC. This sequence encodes CASSSLVQGTYGYTF.